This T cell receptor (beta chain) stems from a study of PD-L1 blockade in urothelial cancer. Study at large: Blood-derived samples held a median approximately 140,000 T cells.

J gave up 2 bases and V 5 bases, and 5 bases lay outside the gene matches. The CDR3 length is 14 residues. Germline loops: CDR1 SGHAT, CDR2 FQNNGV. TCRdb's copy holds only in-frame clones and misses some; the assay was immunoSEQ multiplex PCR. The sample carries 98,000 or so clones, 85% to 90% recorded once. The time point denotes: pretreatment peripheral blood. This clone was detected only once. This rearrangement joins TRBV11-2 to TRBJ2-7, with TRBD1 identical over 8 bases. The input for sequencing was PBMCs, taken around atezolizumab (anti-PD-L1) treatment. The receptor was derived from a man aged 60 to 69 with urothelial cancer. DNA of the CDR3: TGTGCCAGCAGCACTGGGACAGGTCCCTACGAGCAGTACTTC. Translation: CASSTGTGPYEQYF. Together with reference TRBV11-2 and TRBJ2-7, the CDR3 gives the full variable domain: EAGVAQSPRYKIIEKRQSVAFWCNPISGHATLYWYQQILGQGPKLLIQFQNNGVVDDSQLPKDRFSAERLKGVDSTLKIQPAKLEDSAVYLCASSTGTGPYEQYFGPGTRLTVT.